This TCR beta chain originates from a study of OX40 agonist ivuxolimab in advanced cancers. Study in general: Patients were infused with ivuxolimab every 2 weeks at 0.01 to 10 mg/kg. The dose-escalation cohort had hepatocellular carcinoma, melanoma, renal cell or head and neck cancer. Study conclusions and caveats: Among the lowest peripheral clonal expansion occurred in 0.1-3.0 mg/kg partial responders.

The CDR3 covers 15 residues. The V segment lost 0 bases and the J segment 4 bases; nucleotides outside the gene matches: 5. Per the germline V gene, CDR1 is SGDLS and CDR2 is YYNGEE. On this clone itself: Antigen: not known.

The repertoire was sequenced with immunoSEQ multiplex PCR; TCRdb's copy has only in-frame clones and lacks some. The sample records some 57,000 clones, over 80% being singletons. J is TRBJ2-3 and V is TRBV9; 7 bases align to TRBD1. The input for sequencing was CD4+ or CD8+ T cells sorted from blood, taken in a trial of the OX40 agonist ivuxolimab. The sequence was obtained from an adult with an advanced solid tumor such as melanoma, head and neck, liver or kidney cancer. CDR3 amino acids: CASSVEGAGADTQYF. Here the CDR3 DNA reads TGTGCCAGCAGCGTAGAGGGGGCAGGGGCAGATACGCAGTATTTT.